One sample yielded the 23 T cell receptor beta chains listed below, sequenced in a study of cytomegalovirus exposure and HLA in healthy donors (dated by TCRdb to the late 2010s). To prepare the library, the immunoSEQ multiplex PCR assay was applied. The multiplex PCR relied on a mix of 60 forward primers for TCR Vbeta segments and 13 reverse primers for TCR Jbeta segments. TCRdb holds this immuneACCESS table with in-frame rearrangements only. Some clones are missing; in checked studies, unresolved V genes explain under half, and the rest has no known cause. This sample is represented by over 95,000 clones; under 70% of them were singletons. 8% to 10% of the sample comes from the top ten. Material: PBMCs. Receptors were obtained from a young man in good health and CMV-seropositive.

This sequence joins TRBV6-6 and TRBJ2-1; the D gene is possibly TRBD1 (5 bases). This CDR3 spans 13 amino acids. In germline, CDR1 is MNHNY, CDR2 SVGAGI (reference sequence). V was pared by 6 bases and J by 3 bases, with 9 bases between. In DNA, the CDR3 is TGTGCCAGCAGCATCGACAGCTACAATGAGCAGTTCTTC. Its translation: CASSIDSYNEQFF.

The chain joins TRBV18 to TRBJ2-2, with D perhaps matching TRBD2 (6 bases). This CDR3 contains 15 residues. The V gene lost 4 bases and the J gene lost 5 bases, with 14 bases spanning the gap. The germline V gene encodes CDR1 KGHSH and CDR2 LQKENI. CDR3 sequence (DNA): TGTGCCAGCTCACAGTCGCCCGGGGGAACCGGGGAGCTGTTTTTT. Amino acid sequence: CASSQSPGGTGELFF.

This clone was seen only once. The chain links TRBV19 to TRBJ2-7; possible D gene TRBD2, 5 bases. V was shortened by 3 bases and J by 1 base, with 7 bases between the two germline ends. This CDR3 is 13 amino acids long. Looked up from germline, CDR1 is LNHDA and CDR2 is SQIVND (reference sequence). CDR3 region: CASSIGLSYEQYF. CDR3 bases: TGTGCCAGTAGTATCGGACTTTCCTACGAGCAGTACTTC.

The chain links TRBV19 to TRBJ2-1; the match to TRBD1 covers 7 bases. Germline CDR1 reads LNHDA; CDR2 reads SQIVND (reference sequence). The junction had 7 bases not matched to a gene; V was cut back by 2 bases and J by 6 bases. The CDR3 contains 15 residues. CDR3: CASSITGASGNEQFF. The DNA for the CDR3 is TGTGCCAGTAGTATAACAGGGGCCTCGGGCAATGAGCAGTTCTTC. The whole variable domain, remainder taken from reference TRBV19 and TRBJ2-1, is DGGITQSPKYLFRKEGQNVTLSCEQNLNHDAMYWYRQDPGQGLRLIYYSQIVNDFQKGDIAEGYSVSREKKESFPLTVTSAQKNPTAFYLCASSITGASGNEQFFGPGTRLTVL.

The CDR3 protein is CASSIRGRAGGYEQYF. In DNA, the CDR3 is TGCGCCAGCAGCATACGAGGGCGGGCAGGGGGCTACGAGCAGTACTTC. V gene TRBV5-1 combines with J gene TRBJ2-7, with 7 bases matching TRBD1. The length of the CDR3 is 16 residues. With 4 bases clipped from V and 3 bases from J, the junction kept 13 bases outside the gene matches. Per the germline V gene, CDR1 is SGHRS and CDR2 is YFSETQ.

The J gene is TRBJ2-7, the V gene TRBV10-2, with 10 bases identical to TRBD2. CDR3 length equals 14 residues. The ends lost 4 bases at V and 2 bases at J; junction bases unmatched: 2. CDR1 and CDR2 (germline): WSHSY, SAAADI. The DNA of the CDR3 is TGCGCCAGCAGTGTAGCGGGGGGCCCCTACGAGCAGTACTTC. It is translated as CASSVAGGPYEQYF.

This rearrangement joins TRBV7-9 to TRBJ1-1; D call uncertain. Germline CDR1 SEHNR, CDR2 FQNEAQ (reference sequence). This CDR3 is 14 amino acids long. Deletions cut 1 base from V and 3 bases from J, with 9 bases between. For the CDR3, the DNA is TGTGCCAGCAGCTTAGGGTCAGTGGACACTGAAGCTTTCTTT. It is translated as CASSLGSVDTEAFF.

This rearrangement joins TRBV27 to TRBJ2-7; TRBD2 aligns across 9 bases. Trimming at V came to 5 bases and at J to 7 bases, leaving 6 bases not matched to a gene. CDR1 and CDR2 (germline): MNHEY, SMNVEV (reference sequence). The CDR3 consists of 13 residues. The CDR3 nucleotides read TGTGCCAGCAGTCCGGGACTAGCTAATGAGCAGTACTTC. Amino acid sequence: CASSPGLANEQYF.

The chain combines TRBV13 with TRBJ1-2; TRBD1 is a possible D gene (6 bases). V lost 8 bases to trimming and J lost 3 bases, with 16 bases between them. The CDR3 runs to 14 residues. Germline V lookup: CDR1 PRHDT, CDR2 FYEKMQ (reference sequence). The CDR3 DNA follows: TGTGCCAGCGTGGCACAGGGAAGGGACTATGGCTACACCTTC. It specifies CASVAQGRDYGYTF.

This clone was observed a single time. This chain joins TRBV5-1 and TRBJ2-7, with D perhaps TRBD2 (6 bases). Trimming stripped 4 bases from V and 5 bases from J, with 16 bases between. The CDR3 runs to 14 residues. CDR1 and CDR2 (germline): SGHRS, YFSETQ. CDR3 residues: CASSPEHAGNEQYF. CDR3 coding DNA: TGCGCCAGCAGCCCGGAACATGCGGGGAACGAGCAGTACTTC.

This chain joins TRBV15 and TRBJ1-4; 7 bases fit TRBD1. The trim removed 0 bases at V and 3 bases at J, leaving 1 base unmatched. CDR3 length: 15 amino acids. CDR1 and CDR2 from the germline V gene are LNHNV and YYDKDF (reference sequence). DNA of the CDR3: TGTGCCACCAGCAGAGACCAGGGGGCTAATGAAAAACTGTTTTTT. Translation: CATSRDQGANEKLFF.

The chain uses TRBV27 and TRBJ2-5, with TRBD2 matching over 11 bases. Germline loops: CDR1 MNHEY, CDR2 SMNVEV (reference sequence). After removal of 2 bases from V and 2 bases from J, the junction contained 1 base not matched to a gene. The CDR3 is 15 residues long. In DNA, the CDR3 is TGTGCCAGCAGTTTAACTAGCGGGGGACAAGAGACCCAGTACTTC. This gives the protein CASSLTSGGQETQYF.

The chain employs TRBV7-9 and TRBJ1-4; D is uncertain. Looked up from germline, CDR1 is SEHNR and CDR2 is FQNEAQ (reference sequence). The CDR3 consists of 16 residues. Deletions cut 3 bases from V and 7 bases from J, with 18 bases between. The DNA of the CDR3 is TGTGCCAGCAGCTTTGTCTTAAGCTATAATGGTGAAAAACTGTTTTTT. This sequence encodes CASSFVLSYNGEKLFF.

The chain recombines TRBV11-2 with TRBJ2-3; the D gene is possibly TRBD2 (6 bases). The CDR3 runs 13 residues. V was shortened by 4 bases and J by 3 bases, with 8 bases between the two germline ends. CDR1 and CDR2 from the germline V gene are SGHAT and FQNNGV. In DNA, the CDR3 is TGTGCCAGCAGCTGGGGGAGGACAGATACGCAGTATTTT. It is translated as CASSWGRTDTQYF. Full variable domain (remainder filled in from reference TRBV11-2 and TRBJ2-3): EAGVAQSPRYKIIEKRQSVAFWCNPISGHATLYWYQQILGQGPKLLIQFQNNGVVDDSQLPKDRFSAERLKGVDSTLKIQPAKLEDSAVYLCASSWGRTDTQYFGPGTRLTVL.

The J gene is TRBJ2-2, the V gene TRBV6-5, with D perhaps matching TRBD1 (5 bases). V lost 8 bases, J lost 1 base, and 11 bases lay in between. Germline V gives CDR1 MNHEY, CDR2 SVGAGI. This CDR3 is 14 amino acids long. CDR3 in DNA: TGTGCCAGCGGAAGACAGAAGAACACCGGGGAGCTGTTTTTT. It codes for CASGRQKNTGELFF.

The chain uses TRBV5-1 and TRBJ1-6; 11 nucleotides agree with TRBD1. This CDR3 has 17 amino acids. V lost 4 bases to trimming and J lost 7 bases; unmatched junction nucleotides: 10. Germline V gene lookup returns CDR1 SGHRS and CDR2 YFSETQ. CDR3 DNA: TGCGCCAGCAGCCCCGGACAGGGGGCGCCAGGGAATTCACCCCTCCACTTT. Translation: CASSPGQGAPGNSPLHF.

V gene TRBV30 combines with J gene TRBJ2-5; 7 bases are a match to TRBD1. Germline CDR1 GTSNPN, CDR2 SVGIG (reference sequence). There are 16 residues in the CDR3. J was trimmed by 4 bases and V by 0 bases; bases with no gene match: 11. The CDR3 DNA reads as TGTGCCTGGAGTGTCCCAGACAACAGGGGTCGAGAGACCCAGTACTTC. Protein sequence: CAWSVPDNRGRETQYF.

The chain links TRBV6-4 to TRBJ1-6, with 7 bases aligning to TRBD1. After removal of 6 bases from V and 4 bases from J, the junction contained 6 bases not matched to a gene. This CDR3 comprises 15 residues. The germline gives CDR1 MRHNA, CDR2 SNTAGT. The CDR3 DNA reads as TGTGCCAGCAGAAGGGACAGCTCGTATAATTCACCCCTCCACTTT. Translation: CASRRDSSYNSPLHF.

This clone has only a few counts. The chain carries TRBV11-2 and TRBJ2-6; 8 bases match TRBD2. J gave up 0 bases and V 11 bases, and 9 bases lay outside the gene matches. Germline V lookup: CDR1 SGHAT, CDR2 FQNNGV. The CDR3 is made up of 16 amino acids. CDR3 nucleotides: TGTGCCGTCCCCACTAGCGGAAGCTCTGGGGCCAACGTCCTGACTTTC. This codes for CAVPTSGSSGANVLTF. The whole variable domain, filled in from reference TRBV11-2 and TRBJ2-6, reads EAGVAQSPRYKIIEKRQSVAFWCNPISGHATLYWYQQILGQGPKLLIQFQNNGVVDDSQLPKDRFSAERLKGVDSTLKIQPAKLEDSAVYLCAVPTSGSSGANVLTFGAGSRLTVL.

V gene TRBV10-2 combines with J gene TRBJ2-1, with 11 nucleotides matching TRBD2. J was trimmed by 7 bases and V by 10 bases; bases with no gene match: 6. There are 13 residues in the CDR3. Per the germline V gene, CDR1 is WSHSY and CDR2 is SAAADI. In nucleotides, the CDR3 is TGCGCCACCGAACTAGCGGGGGTTAATGAGCAGTTCTTC. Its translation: CATELAGVNEQFF.

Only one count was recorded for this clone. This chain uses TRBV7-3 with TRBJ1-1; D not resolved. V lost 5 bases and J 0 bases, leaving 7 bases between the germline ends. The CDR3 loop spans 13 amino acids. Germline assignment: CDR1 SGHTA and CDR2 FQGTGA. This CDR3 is CASSLRMNTEAFF. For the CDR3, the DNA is TGTGCCAGCAGCCTGAGGATGAACACTGAAGCTTTCTTT.

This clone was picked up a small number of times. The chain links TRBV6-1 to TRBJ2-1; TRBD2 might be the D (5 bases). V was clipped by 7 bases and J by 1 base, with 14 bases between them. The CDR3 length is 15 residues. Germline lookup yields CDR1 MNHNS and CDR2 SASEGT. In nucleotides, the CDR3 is TGTGCCAGCACTTCCCTAGCTGAGTCCTACAATGAGCAGTTCTTC. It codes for CASTSLAESYNEQFF.

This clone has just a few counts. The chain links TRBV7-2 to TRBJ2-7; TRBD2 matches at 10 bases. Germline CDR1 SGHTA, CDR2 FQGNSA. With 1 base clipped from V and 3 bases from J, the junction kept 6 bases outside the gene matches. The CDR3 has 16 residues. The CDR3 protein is CASSLELAGAGYEQYF. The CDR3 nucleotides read TGTGCCAGCAGCTTAGAGCTAGCGGGGGCCGGCTACGAGCAGTACTTC. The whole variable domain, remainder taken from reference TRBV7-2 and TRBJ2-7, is GAGVSQSPSNKVTEKGKDVELRCDPISGHTALYWYRQSLGQGLEFLIYFQGNSAPDKSGLPSDRFSAERTGGSVSTLTIQRTQQEDSAVYLCASSLELAGAGYEQYFGPGTRLTVT.